One sample yielded the 30 T cell receptor beta chains listed below, sequenced in a study of T cell responses to AZD1222 COVID-19 vaccine. Only in-frame clones appear in the TCRdb table, and some are missing; sequencing was by immunoSEQ multiplex PCR. The sample lists 130,000 or so clones, 70% to 90% seen once, with 3% in the top ten. Sequencing was performed on peripheral blood, taken 28 days after the second AZD1222 dose. The receptors shown here come from an adult who received the AZD1222 COVID-19 vaccine.

CDR3 coding DNA: TGTGCCAGCAGTTCAGCCGGGACAGGGTATTCACCCCTCCACTTT. Protein: CASSSAGTGYSPLHF. V and J are TRBV6-6 and TRBJ1-6, with 9 nucleotides matching TRBD1. Germline V gene data show CDR1 as MNHNY and CDR2 as SVGAGI (reference sequence). The CDR3 length is 15 residues. Trimming removed 4 bases from V and 8 bases from J; junction bases left unmatched: 6.

CDR3 in amino acids: CSVTDRLDGYTF. For the CDR3, the DNA is TGCAGCGTTACGGACAGGTTAGATGGCTACACCTTC. The J gene is TRBJ1-2, the V gene TRBV29-1; TRBD1 matches 7 bases. The germline gives CDR1 SQVTM, CDR2 ANQGSEA. Losses at the gene ends were 5 bases for V and 6 bases for J; bases not matched to a gene: 6. CDR3 size: 12 residues. Full variable domain (remainder filled in from reference TRBV29-1 and TRBJ1-2): SAVISQKPSRDICQRGTSLTIQCQVDSQVTMMFWYRQQPGQSLTLIATANQGSEATYESGFVIDKFPISRPNLTFSTLTVSNMSPEDSSIYLCSVTDRLDGYTFGSGTRLTVV.

The chain has TRBV7-6 and TRBJ2-1, with 11 bases identical to TRBD1. Germline loops: CDR1 SGHVS, CDR2 FNYEAQ. Trimming removed 5 bases from V and 2 bases from J; junction bases left unmatched: 2. This CDR3 is 15 amino acids long. CDR3 coding DNA: TGTGCCAGCAGCCGGACAGGGGGCACCTACAATGAGCAGTTCTTC. It codes for CASSRTGGTYNEQFF. Using reference TRBV7-6 and TRBJ2-1 for the parts outside the CDR3, the full variable domain is GAGVSQSPRYKVTKRGQDVALRCDPISGHVSLYWYRQALGQGPEFLTYFNYEAQQDKSGLPNDRFSAERPEGSISTLTIQRTEQRDSAMYRCASSRTGGTYNEQFFGPGTRLTVL.

V gene TRBV10-1 combines with J gene TRBJ1-3; D perhaps matches TRBD1 (5 bases). This CDR3 comprises 15 residues. V gave up 8 bases and J gave up 0 bases, with 14 bases separating them. The V gene's germline CDR1 is WNHNN and CDR2 SYGVQD (reference sequence). CDR3: CASGPGRNSGNTIYF. CDR3 DNA sequence: TGCGCCAGCGGTCCGGGACGGAACTCTGGAAACACCATATATTTT.

This chain links TRBV3-1 (or the pseudogene TRBV3-2) with TRBJ1-1; 8 bases are shared with TRBD1. This CDR3 spans 14 amino acids. V was clipped by 5 bases and J by 1 base; unmatched bases: 3. Germline V gives CDR1 LGHDT, CDR2 YNNKEL (reference sequence). In nucleotides, the CDR3 is TGTGCCAGCAGCGGGGACAGGAGGAACACTGAAGCTTTCTTT. It encodes CASSGDRRNTEAFF.

The rearrangement uses TRBV9 and TRBJ2-7; D assignment may be TRBD1 or TRBD2 (5 bases each). Germline CDR1 SGDLS, CDR2 YYNGEE. The CDR3 loop spans 15 amino acids. The ends were cut back, 0 bases at V and 3 bases at J, with 13 bases in the middle. CDR3 sequence (DNA): TGTGCCAGCAGCGTAGGGCGAGGGGATCTCTACGAGCAGTACTTC. Translation gives CASSVGRGDLYEQYF.

The CDR3, as DNA: TGTGCCAGCAGTGAACGTTACAGTCCTAACTATGGCTACACCTTC. Protein: CASSERYSPNYGYTF. This rearrangement joins TRBV25-1 to TRBJ1-2; no firm D call. Trimming took 2 bases from V and 0 from J, leaving 10 bases between them. The CDR3 has 15 amino acids. Germline lookup yields CDR1 MGHDK and CDR2 SYGVNS.

The CDR3 coding sequence is TGTGCCAGCAGGATGGACAGGAGGAACACTGAAGCTTTCTTT. This sequence encodes CASRMDRRNTEAFF. V usage is TRBV3-1 (or the pseudogene TRBV3-2) and J usage is TRBJ1-1, with TRBD1 matching 7 bases. After removal of 6 bases from V and 1 base from J, the junction contained 5 bases not matched to a gene. The germline V gene encodes CDR1 LGHDT and CDR2 YNNKEL (reference sequence). CDR3 size: 14 residues.

The chain couples TRBV6-5 to TRBJ2-7, with 8 bases fitting TRBD1. Germline CDR1 MNHEY, CDR2 SVGAGI. V lost 7 bases, J lost 0 bases, and 8 bases stayed unmatched. This CDR3 has 15 residues. The CDR3 loop reads CASTAGQEPSYEQYF. In DNA form, the CDR3 reads TGTGCCAGCACCGCGGGACAGGAGCCCTCCTACGAGCAGTACTTC.

J is TRBJ1-2 and V is TRBV2; a weak D match, TRBD1 (5 bases). There are 13 residues in the CDR3. V dropped 7 bases and J dropped 3 bases, with 12 bases sitting between them. Germline CDR1 and CDR2: SNHLY and FYNNEI. DNA for the CDR3: TGTGCCAGCATGCTGGGGGGTTACTATGGCTACACCTTC. This codes for CASMLGGYYGYTF.

The J gene is TRBJ1-1, the V gene TRBV19, with D possibly being TRBD1 (6 bases). This CDR3 region has 14 residues. The V gene's germline CDR1 is LNHDA and CDR2 SQIVND (reference sequence). V was shortened by 4 bases and J by 4 bases, with 13 bases between the two germline ends. The CDR3 loop reads CASSTGQLFTEAFF. CDR3 nucleotides: TGTGCCAGTAGTACCGGACAGCTTTTCACTGAAGCTTTCTTT.

This rearrangement joins TRBV4-1 to TRBJ2-7, with D perhaps matching TRBD1 (5 bases). V dropped 3 bases and J dropped 2 bases, with 8 bases sitting between them. The CDR3 contains 13 residues. Germline V gene lookup returns CDR1 MGHRA and CDR2 YSYEKL. CDR3 protein: CASSHGQTYEQYF. In DNA, the CDR3 is TGCGCCAGCAGCCACGGACAAACCTACGAGCAGTACTTC.

The chain recombines TRBV27 with TRBJ1-2; D remains ambiguous. The CDR3 loop spans 14 amino acids. V shed 6 bases and J shed 4 bases, with 15 bases lying between them. Looked up from germline, CDR1 is MNHEY and CDR2 is SMNVEV (reference sequence). CDR3 sequence reads: CASSPLGPSYGYTF. CDR3 DNA: TGTGCCAGCAGCCCGTTAGGACCGAGCTATGGCTACACCTTC.

The table lists this clone with a few counts. This chain joins TRBV4-3 and TRBJ1-2; a possible D gene is TRBD1 (5 bases). Trimming pared 6 bases from V and 5 bases from J, leaving 13 bases between. Germline CDR1 reads LGHNA; CDR2 reads YSLEER. The CDR3 has 13 amino acids. CDR3 sequence reads: CASSPGTEYGYTF. CDR3 nucleotide sequence: TGCGCCAGCAGTCCCGGGACGGAATATGGCTACACCTTC.

V is TRBV28 and J is TRBJ1-1; 8 nucleotides line up with TRBD1. There are 14 residues in the CDR3. Germline CDR1 and CDR2: MDHEN and SYDVKM. J was trimmed by 6 bases and V by 5 bases; bases with no gene match: 8. CDR3: CASSVQGGRAEAFF. In DNA form, the CDR3 reads TGTGCCAGCAGTGTACAGGGGGGAAGGGCTGAAGCTTTCTTT.

V and J are TRBV27 and TRBJ2-6; D uncertain. The CDR3 totals 16 residues. In germline, CDR1 is MNHEY, CDR2 SMNVEV (reference sequence). Trimming took off 5 bases at V and 5 bases at J, with 16 bases between the two ends. The CDR3 coding sequence is TGTGCCAGCAGTCCCACCGCACGAGGTCGGGCCAACGTCCTGACTTTC. Translation: CASSPTARGRANVLTF.

This sequence joins TRBV29-1 and TRBJ2-7; 8 nucleotides line up with TRBD1. CDR3 size: 14 residues. V shed 6 bases and J 2 bases; nucleotides not matched to a gene: 9. Germline CDR1 and CDR2: SQVTM and ANQGSEA. The CDR3 here is CSVVGTGWTYEQYF. The CDR3 coding sequence is TGCAGCGTCGTTGGGACAGGTTGGACCTACGAGCAGTACTTC.

The chain is built from TRBV10-2 and TRBJ2-7; 8 bases are a match to TRBD2. Trimming took 7 bases from V and 2 from J; bases not matched to a gene: 7. This CDR3 is 14 amino acids long. Germline V lookup: CDR1 WSHSY, CDR2 SAAADI. This CDR3 is CASTPGGPPYEQYF. CDR3 nucleotides: TGCGCCAGCACCCCGGGAGGGCCCCCCTACGAGCAGTACTTC.

The gene calls are TRBV19 and TRBJ1-6; D unclear. Germline values: CDR1 LNHDA, CDR2 SQIVND (reference sequence). CDR3 length: 14 residues. Trimming removed 6 bases at V and 6 bases at J, with 12 bases between. CDR3 region: CASSSDMVNSPLHF. The CDR3 DNA is TGTGCCAGTAGCTCAGACATGGTTAATTCACCCCTCCACTTT.

This clone has a handful of counts. V usage is TRBV18 and J usage is TRBJ1-1; a possible D gene is TRBD1 (5 bases). Germline CDR1 and CDR2: KGHSH and LQKENI. Trimming removed 1 base from V and 3 bases from J, with 9 bases in between. CDR3 length equals 14 residues. CDR3 sequence: CASSPHRKYTEAFF. CDR3 DNA: TGTGCCAGCTCACCACACAGGAAGTACACTGAAGCTTTCTTT. Drawing the rest from reference TRBV18 and TRBJ1-1, the complete variable domain is NAGVMQNPRHLVRRRGQEARLRCSPMKGHSHVYWYRQLPEEGLKFMVYLQKENIIDESGMPKERFSAEFPKEGPSILRIQQVVRGDSAAYFCASSPHRKYTEAFFGQGTRLTVV.

This sequence joins TRBV14 and TRBJ2-2; D tentatively reads TRBD1 or TRBD2 (6 bases each). Germline V gives CDR1 SGHDN, CDR2 FVKESK. With 2 bases removed from V and 4 bases from J, the gap between germline ends came to 17 bases. The CDR3 length is 17 residues. CDR3 residues: CASSQRGVGSRTGELFF. DNA for the CDR3: TGTGCCAGCAGCCAAAGGGGGGTTGGTAGCCGCACCGGGGAGCTGTTTTTT.

The chain combines TRBV12-3 or TRBV12-4 with TRBJ1-2; D not resolved. The V gene lost 3 bases and the J gene lost 2 bases, with 7 bases spanning the gap. The length of the CDR3 is 13 residues. The CDR3 DNA is TGTGCCAGCAGTTTGACCGTAAACTATGGCTACACCTTC. It translates to CASSLTVNYGYTF.

The chain has TRBV9 and TRBJ2-4, with TRBD2 identical over 14 bases. After removal of 0 bases from V and 0 bases from J, the junction contained 11 bases not matched to a gene. The CDR3 has 21 amino acids. Germline V gives CDR1 SGDLS, CDR2 YYNGEE. CDR3: CASSVGGTSGGSTLAKNIQYF. CDR3 DNA sequence: TGTGCCAGCAGCGTAGGTGGGACTAGCGGGGGATCTACTCTAGCCAAAAACATTCAGTACTTC.

The chain carries TRBV7-3 and TRBJ2-1; TRBD2 agrees at 9 bases. This CDR3 has 15 amino acids. V dropped 5 bases and J dropped 6; count of bases not matched to a gene: 8. Germline V gene sequence: CDR1 SGHTA, CDR2 FQGTGA. The CDR3 spells CASSQYSGGLNEQFF. As DNA, the CDR3 is TGTGCCAGCAGCCAGTATAGCGGGGGCCTCAATGAGCAGTTCTTC.

The rearrangement joins TRBV25-1 to TRBJ1-3, with D unclear. The V end lost 2 bases, the J end lost 4 bases, and 15 bases lay between the germline ends. Germline V gene sequence: CDR1 MGHDK, CDR2 SYGVNS. The CDR3 is made up of 16 amino acids. The DNA of the CDR3 is TGTGCCAGCAGTGAACTCCCCGGGAGAGGAGGAAACACCATATATTTT. This gives the protein CASSELPGRGGNTIYF.

The chain recombines TRBV9 with TRBJ1-1; 11 bases align to TRBD1. V lost 2 bases, J lost 4 bases, and 7 bases stayed unmatched. CDR3 length: 16 amino acids. CDR1 is SGDLS, CDR2 YYNGEE, per germline. The CDR3 DNA reads TGTGCCAGCAGCGTGGGTCCCGGGACAGGGGGCACTGAAGCTTTCTTT. Its protein is CASSVGPGTGGTEAFF.

This clone was detected only a few times. The V gene is TRBV18, the J gene TRBJ2-7; D gene uncertain. The length of the CDR3 is 14 residues. CDR1 is KGHSH, CDR2 LQKENI, per germline. The V end was cut by 0 bases, the J end by 6 bases, with 12 bases between. The CDR3 region has the DNA TGTGCCAGCTCACCACCCGGCAGGTCATCCGAGCAGTACTTC. Amino acid sequence: CASSPPGRSSEQYF.

This clone was observed a single time. CDR3 sequence: CASPGQADYGYTF. CDR3 DNA sequence: TGCGCCAGCCCTGGACAGGCGGACTATGGCTACACCTTC. V is TRBV23-1 and J is TRBJ1-2; 7 positions match TRBD1. TRBV23-1 falls under the ORF class, with uncertain function. Trimming took 8 bases from V and 3 from J; bases not matched to a gene: 6. The CDR3 totals 13 residues.

Details on this clone: The limits of the CDR3 on the DNA are not certain, so only TCRdb's listed CDR3 is given. V is TRBV5-8 and J is TRBJ1-2. The V gene's germline CDR1 is SGHTS and CDR2 YDEGEE. The CDR3 sequence runs 13 residues, both termini included. The CDR3 is CASTFGSGYGYTF.

The chain carries TRBV2 and TRBJ2-2; 10 bases align to TRBD2. There are 16 residues in the CDR3. Trimming took 6 bases from V and 0 from J; bases not matched to a gene: 4. Germline V lookup: CDR1 SNHLY, CDR2 FYNNEI. CDR3 in DNA: TGTGCCAGCAGCTATAGCGGGGGGACGAACACCGGGGAGCTGTTTTTT. It translates to CASSYSGGTNTGELFF.